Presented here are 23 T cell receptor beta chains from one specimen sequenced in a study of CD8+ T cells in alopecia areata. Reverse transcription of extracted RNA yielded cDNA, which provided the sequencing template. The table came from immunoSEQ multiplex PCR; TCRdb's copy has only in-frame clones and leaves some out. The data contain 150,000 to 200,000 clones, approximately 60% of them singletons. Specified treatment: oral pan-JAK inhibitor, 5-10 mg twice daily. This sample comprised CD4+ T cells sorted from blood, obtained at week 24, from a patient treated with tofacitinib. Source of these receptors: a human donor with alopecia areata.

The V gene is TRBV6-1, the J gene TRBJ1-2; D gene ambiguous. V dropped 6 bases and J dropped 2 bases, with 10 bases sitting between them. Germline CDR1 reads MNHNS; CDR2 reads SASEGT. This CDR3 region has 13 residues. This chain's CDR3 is CASRRRENYGYTF. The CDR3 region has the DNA TGTGCCAGCAGGAGGAGGGAAAACTATGGCTACACCTTC.

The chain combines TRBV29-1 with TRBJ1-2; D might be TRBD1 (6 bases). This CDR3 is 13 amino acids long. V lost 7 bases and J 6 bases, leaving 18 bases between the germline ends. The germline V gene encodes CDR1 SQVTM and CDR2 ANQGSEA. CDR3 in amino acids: CSASGARSDGYTF. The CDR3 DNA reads TGCAGCGCTTCAGGGGCGCGATCCGATGGCTACACCTTC. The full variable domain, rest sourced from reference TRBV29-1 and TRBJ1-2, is SAVISQKPSRDICQRGTSLTIQCQVDSQVTMMFWYRQQPGQSLTLIATANQGSEATYESGFVIDKFPISRPNLTFSTLTVSNMSPEDSSIYLCSASGARSDGYTFGSGTRLTVV.

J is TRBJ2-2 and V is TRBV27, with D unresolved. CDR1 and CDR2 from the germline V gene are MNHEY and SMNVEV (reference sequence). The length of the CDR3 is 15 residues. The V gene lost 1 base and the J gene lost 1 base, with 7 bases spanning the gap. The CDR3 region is CASSLLAGNTGELFF. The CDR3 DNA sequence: TGTGCCAGCAGTTTATTGGCAGGGAACACCGGGGAGCTGTTTTTT.

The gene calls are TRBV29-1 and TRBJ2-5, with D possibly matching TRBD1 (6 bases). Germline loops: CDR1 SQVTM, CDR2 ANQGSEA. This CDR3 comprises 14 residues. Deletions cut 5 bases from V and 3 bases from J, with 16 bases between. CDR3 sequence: CSVRSWQGKETQYF. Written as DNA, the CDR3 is TGCAGCGTTCGGTCCTGGCAGGGGAAAGAGACCCAGTACTTC.

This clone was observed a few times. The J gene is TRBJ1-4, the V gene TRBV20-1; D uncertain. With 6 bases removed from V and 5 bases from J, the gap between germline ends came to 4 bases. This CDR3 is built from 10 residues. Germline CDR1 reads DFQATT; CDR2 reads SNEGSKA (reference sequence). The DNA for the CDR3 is TGCAGTGCCGCGAATGAAAAACTGTTTTTT. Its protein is CSAANEKLFF.

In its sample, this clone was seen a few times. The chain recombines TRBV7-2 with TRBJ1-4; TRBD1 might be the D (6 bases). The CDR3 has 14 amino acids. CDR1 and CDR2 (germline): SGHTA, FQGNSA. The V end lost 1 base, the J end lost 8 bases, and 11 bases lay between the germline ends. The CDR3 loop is CASSLGGAGEKLFF. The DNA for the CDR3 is TGTGCCAGCAGCTTAGGGGGGGCGGGAGAAAAACTGTTTTTT.

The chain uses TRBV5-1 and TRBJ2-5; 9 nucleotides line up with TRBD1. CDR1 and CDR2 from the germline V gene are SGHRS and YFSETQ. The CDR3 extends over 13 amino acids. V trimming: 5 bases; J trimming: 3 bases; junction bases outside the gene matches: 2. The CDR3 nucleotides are TGCGCCAGCAGGACAGGGGGGGAAGAGACCCAGTACTTC. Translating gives CASRTGGEETQYF.

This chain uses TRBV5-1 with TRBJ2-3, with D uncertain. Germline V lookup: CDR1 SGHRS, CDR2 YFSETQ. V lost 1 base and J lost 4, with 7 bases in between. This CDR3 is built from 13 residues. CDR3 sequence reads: CASSLPPADTQYF. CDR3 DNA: TGCGCCAGCAGCTTGCCCCCCGCAGATACGCAGTATTTT.

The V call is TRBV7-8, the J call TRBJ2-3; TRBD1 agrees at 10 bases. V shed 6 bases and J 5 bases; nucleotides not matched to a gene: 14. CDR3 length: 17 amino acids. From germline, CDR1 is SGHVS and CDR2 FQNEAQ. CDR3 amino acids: CASRALPGQGYKDTQYF. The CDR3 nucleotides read TGTGCCAGCAGAGCCCTTCCGGGACAGGGGTACAAAGATACGCAGTATTTT.

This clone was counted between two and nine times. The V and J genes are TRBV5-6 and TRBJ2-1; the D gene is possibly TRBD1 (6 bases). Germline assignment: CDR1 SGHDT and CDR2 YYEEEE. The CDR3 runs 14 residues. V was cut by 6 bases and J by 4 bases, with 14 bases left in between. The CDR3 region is CASTQDSIYNEQFF. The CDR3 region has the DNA TGTGCCAGCACCCAGGACAGTATTTACAATGAGCAGTTCTTC.

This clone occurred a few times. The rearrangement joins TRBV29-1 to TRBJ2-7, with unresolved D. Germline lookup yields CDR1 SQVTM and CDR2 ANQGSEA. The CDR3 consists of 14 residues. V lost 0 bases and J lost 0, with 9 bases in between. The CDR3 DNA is TGCAGCGTTGAAGAGGGTCCGGGCTCCTACGAGCAGTACTTC. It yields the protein CSVEEGPGSYEQYF.

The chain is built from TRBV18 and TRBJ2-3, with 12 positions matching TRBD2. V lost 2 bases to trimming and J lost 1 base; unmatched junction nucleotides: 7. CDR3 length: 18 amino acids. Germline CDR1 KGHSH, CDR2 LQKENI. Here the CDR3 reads CASSPLTSGGTGTDTQYF. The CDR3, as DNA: TGTGCCAGCTCACCATTAACTAGCGGGGGGACCGGCACAGATACGCAGTATTTT. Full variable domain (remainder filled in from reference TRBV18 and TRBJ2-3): NAGVMQNPRHLVRRRGQEARLRCSPMKGHSHVYWYRQLPEEGLKFMVYLQKENIIDESGMPKERFSAEFPKEGPSILRIQQVVRGDSAAYFCASSPLTSGGTGTDTQYFGPGTRLTVL.

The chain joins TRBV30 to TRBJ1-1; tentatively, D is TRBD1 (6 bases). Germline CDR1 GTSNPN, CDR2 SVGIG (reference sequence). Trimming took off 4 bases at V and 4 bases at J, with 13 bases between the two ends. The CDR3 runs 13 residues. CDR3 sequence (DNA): TGTGCCTGGAACCCACAGGGCGGCACTGAAGCTTTCTTT. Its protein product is CAWNPQGGTEAFF.

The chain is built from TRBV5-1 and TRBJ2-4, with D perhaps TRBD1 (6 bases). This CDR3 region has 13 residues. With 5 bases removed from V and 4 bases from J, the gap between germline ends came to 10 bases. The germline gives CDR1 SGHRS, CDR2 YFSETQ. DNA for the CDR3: TGCGCCAGCAGACGGGACATAAAAAACATTCAGTACTTC. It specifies CASRRDIKNIQYF.

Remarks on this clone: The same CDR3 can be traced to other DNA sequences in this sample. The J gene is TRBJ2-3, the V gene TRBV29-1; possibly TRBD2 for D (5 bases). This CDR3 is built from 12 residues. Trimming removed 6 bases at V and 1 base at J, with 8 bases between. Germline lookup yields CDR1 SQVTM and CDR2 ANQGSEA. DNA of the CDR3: TGCAGCGTCGACGGGGGCACAGATACGCAGTATTTT. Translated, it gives CSVDGGTDTQYF.

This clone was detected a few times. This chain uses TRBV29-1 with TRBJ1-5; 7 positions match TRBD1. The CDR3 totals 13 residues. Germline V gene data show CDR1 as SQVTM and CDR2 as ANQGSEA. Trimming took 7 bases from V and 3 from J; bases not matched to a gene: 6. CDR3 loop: CSAQQGPNQPQHF. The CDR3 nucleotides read TGCAGCGCGCAACAGGGGCCCAATCAGCCCCAGCATTTT.

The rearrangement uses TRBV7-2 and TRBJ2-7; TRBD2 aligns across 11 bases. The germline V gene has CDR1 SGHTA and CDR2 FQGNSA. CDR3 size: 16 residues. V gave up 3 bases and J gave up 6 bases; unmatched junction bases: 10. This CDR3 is CASSFSGGAAFREQYF. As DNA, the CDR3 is TGTGCCAGCAGCTTTAGCGGGGGGGCCGCTTTTCGCGAGCAGTACTTC.

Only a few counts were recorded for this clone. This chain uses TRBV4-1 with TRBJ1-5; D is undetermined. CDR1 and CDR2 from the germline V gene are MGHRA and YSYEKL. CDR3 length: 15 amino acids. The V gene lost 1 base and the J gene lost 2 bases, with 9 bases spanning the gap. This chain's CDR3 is CASSQVERGNQPQHF. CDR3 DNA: TGCGCCAGCAGCCAAGTGGAGAGGGGCAATCAGCCCCAGCATTTT.

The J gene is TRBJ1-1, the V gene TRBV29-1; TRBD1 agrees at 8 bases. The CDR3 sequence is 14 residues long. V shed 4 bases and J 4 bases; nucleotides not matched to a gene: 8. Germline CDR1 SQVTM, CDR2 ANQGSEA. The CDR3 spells CSVVLAGGFTEAFF. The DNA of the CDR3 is TGCAGCGTTGTGTTGGCAGGGGGCTTCACTGAAGCTTTCTTT.

CDR3: CASSPAGGQETQYF. The CDR3 DNA sequence: TGTGCCAGCAGCCCCGCAGGGGGGCAAGAGACCCAGTACTTC. The chain employs TRBV6-5 and TRBJ2-5; tentatively, D is TRBD1 (7 bases). V was clipped by 6 bases and J by 2 bases, with 13 bases between them. Looked up from germline, CDR1 is MNHEY and CDR2 is SVGAGI. The CDR3 totals 14 residues.

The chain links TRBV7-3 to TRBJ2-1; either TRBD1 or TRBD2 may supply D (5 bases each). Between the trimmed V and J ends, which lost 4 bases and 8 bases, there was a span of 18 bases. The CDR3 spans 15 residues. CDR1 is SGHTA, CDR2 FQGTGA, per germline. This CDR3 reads CASSWGPGTRDEQFF. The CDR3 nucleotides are TGTGCCAGCAGCTGGGGCCCGGGGACCCGGGATGAGCAGTTCTTC.

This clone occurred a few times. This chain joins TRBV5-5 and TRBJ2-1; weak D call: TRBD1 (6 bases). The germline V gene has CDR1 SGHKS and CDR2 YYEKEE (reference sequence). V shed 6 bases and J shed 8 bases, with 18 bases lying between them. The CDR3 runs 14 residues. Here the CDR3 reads CASTHTGRVDEQFF. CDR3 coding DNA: TGTGCCAGCACCCACACAGGGCGGGTCGATGAGCAGTTCTTC.

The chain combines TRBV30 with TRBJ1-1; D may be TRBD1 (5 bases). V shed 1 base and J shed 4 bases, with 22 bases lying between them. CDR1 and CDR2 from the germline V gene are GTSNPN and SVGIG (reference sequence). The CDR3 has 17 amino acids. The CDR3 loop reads CAWSGRGGLVGSTEAFF. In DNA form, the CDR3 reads TGTGCCTGGAGTGGGCGGGGCGGATTAGTGGGGAGCACTGAAGCTTTCTTT.